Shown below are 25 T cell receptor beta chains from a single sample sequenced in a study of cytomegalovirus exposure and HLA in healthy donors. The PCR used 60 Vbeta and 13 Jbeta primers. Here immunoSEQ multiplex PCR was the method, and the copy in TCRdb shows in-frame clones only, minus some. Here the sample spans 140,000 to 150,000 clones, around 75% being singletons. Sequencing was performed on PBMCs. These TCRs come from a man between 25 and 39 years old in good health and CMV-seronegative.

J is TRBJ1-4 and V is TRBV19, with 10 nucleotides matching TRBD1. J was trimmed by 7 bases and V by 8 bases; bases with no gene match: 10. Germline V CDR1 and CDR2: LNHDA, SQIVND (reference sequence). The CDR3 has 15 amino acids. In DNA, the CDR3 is TGTGCCAGTGCAACCTCGGGACAGGGGATTGAAAAACTGTTTTTT. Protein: CASATSGQGIEKLFF.

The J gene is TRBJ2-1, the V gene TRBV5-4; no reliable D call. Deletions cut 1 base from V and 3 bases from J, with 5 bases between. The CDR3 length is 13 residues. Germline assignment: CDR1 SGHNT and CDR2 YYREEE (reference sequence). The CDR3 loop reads CASSLSNYNEQFF. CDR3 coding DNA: TGTGCCAGCAGCTTGTCTAACTACAATGAGCAGTTCTTC.

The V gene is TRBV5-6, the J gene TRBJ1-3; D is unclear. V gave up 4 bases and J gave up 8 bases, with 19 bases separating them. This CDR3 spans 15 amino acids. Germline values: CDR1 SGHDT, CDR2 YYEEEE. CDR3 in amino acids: CASSLRPPRGDTIYF. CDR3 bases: TGTGCCAGCAGCCTACGTCCCCCGCGAGGAGACACCATATATTTT.

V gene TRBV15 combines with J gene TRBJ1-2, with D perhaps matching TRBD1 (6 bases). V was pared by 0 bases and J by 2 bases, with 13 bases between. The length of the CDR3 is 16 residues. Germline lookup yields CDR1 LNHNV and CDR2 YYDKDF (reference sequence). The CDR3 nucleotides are TGTGCCACCAGCAGAGAACAGGGTCAATCAAACTATGGCTACACCTTC. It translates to CATSREQGQSNYGYTF.

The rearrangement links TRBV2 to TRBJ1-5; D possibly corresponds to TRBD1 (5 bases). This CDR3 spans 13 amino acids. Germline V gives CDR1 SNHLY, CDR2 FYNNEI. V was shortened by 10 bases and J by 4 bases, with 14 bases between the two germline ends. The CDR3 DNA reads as TGTGCCATTAGGGGTGGTGGAAATCAGCCCCAGCATTTT. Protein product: CAIRGGGNQPQHF.

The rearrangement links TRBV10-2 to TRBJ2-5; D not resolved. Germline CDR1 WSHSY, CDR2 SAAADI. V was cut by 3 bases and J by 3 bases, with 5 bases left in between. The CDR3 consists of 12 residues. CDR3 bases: TGCGCCAGCAGTGAAGAGAAAGAGACCCAGTACTTC. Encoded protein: CASSEEKETQYF.

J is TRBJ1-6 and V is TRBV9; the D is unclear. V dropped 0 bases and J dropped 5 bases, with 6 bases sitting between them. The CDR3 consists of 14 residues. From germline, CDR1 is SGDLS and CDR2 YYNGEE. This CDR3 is CASSVDRDNSPLHF. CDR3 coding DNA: TGTGCCAGCAGCGTAGACCGAGATAATTCACCCCTCCACTTT.

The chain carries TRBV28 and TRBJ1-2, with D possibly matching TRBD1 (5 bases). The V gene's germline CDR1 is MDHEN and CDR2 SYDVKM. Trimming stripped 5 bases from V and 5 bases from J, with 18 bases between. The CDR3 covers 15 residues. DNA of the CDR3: TGTGCCAGCAGTCGACTTGGGACTTCAGGATATGGCTACACCTTC. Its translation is CASSRLGTSGYGYTF.

In nucleotides, the CDR3 is TGTGCCAGTAGTCTCCGACTAGCAACCAACGAGCAGTACTTC. This codes for CASSLRLATNEQYF. V is TRBV19 and J is TRBJ2-7; 7 bases align to TRBD2. Germline V gives CDR1 LNHDA, CDR2 SQIVND (reference sequence). The CDR3 has 14 amino acids. V trimming: 5 bases; J trimming: 5 bases; junction bases outside the gene matches: 9.

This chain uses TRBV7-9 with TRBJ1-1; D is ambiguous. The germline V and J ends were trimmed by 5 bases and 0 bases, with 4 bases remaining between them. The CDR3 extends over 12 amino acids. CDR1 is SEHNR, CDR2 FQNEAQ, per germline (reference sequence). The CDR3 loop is CASSNMNTEAFF. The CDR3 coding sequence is TGTGCCAGCAGCAATATGAACACTGAAGCTTTCTTT.

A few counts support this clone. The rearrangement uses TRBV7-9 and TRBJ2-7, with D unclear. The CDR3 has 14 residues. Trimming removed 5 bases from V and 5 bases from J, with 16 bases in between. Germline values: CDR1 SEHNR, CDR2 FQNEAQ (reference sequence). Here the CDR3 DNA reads TGTGCCAGCAGCCCCCCGGAGCGAATCCACGAGCAGTACTTC. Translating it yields CASSPPERIHEQYF.

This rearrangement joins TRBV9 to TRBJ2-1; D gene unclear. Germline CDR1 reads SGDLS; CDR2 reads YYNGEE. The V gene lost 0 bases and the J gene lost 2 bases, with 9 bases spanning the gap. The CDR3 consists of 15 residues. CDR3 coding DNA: TGTGCCAGCAGCGTAGAACCTACCACCTACAATGAGCAGTTCTTC. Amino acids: CASSVEPTTYNEQFF.

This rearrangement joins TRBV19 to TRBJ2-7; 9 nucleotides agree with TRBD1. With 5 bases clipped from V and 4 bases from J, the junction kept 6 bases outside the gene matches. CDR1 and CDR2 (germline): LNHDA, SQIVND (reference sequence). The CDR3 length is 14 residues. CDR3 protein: CASSPGQGEYEQYF. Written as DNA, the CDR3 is TGTGCCAGTAGTCCGGGACAGGGTGAATACGAGCAGTACTTC.

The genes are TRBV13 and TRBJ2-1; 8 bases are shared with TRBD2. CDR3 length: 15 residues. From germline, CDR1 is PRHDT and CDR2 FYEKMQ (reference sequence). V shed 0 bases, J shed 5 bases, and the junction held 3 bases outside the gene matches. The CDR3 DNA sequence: TGTGCCAGCAGCTTAGGTAGGCGGGGGGACAATGAGCAGTTCTTC. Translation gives CASSLGRRGDNEQFF.

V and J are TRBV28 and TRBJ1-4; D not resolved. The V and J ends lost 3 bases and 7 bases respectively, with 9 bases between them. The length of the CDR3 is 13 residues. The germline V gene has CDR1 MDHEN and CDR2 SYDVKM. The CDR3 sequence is CASSLRGLEKLFF. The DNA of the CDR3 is TGTGCCAGCAGTTTGAGAGGGCTTGAAAAACTGTTTTTT.

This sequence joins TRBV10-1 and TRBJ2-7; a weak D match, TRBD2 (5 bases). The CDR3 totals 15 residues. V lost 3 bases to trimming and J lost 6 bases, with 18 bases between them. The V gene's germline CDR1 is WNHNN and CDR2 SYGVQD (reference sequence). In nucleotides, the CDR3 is TGCGCCAGCAGTGACCCGGCCGGACTTAGGAGCGAGCAGTACTTC. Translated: CASSDPAGLRSEQYF.

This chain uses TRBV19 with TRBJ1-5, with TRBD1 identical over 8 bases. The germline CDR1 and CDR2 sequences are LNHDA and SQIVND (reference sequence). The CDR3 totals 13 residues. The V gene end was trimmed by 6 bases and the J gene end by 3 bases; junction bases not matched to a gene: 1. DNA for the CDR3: TGTGCCAGTAGGGACAGGGCCAATCAGCCCCAGCATTTT. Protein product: CASRDRANQPQHF.

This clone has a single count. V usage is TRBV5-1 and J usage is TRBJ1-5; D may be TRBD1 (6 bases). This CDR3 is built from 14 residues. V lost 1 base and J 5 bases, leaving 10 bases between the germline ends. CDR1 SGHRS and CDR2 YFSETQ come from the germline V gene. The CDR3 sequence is CASSLTGGDQPQHF. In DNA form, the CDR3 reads TGCGCCAGCAGCTTGACGGGGGGCGATCAGCCCCAGCATTTT.

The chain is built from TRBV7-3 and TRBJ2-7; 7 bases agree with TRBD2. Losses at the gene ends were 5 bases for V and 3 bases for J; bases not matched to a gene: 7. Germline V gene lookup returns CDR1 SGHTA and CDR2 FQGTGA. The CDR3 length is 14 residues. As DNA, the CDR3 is TGTGCCAGCAGCCTCCGGGACTACCTCTACGAGCAGTACTTC. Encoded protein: CASSLRDYLYEQYF.

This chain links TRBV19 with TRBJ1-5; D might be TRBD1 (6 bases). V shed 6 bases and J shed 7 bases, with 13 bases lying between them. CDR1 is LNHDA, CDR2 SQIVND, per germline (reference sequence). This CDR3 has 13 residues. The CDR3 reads CASSQTGVQPQHF. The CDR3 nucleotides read TGTGCCAGTAGCCAGACAGGAGTCCAGCCCCAGCATTTT.

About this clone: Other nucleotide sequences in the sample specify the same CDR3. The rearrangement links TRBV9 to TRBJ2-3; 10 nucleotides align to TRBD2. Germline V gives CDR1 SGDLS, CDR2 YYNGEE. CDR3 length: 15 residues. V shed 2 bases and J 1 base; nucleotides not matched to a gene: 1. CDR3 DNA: TGTGCCAGCAGCGTTGGGACTAGCGGCACAGATACGCAGTATTTT. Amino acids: CASSVGTSGTDTQYF.

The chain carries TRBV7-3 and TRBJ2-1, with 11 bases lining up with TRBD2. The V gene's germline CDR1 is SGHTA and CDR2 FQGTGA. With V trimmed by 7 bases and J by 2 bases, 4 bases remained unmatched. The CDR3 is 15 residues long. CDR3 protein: CASTETSGTYNEQFF. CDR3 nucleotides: TGTGCCAGCACAGAGACTAGCGGGACCTACAATGAGCAGTTCTTC. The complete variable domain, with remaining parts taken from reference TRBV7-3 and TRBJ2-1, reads GAGVSQTPSNKVTEKGKYVELRCDPISGHTALYWYRQSLGQGPEFLIYFQGTGAADDSGLPNDRFFAVRPEGSVSTLKIQRTERGDSAVYLCASTETSGTYNEQFFGPGTRLTVL.

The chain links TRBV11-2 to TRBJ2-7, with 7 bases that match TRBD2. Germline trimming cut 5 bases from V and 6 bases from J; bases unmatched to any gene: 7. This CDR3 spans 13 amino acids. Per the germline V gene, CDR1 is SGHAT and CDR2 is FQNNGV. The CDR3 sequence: CASSPSGGLEQYF. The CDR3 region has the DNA TGTGCCAGCAGCCCATCGGGGGGTCTCGAGCAGTACTTC.

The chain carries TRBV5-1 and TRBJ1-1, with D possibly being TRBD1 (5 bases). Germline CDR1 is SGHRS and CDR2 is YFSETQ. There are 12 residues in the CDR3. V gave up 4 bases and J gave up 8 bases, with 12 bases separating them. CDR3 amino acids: CASSQKSGEAFF. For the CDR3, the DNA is TGCGCCAGCAGCCAAAAATCAGGGGAAGCTTTCTTT. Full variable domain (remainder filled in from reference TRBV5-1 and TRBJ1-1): KAGVTQTPRYLIKTRGQQVTLSCSPISGHRSVSWYQQTPGQGLQFLFEYFSETQRNKGNFPGRFSGRQFSNSRSEMNVSTLELGDSALYLCASSQKSGEAFFGQGTRLTVV.

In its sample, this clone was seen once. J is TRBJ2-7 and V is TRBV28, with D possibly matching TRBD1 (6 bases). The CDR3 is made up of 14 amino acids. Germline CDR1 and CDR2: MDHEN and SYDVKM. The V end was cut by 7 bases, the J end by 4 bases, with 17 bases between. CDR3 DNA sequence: TGTGCCAGCACCCATGGGGGCAGGGGTTACGAGCAGTACTTC. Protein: CASTHGGRGYEQYF. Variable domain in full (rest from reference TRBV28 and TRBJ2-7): DVKVTQSSRYLVKRTGEKVFLECVQDMDHENMFWYRQDPGLGLRLIYFSYDVKMKEKGDIPEGYSVSREKKERFSLILESASTNQTSMYLCASTHGGRGYEQYFGPGTRLTVT.